A selection of T cell receptor beta chains follows, all from one sample in a study of OX40 agonist ivuxolimab in advanced cancers. Measured with immunoSEQ multiplex PCR; TCRdb has only the in-frame clones, and not every one. The data hold more than 50,000 clones, with roughly 81% observed a single time. The sample consisted of CD4+ or CD8+ T cells sorted from blood, taken in a trial of the OX40 agonist ivuxolimab. These receptors originate from an adult with an advanced solid tumor such as melanoma, head and neck, liver or kidney cancer. Both conserved end residues are part of each CDR3. D genes are given only for firm matches. Rows give clone size only sometimes, using once, few, many, or a class for an expanded clone.

d_gene	v_gene	j_gene	abundance	CDR3aa	CDR3nt
TRBD2	TRBV6-5	TRBJ2-7	.	CASSLAGGTYEQYF	TGTGCCAGCAGCTTAGCGGGTGGAACCTACGAGCAGTACTTC
.	TRBV5-1	TRBJ2-2	.	CASSLRGPNTGELFF	TGCGCCAGCAGCCTGCGGGGACCGAACACCGGGGAGCTGTTTTTT
TRBD1	TRBV19	TRBJ1-1	.	CASSDRGRSTEAFF	TGTGCCTCTTCTGACAGGGGAAGAAGCACTGAAGCTTTCTTT
.	TRBV5-5	TRBJ2-7	.	CASSLPTDYEQYF	TGTGCCAGCAGCTTACCGACAGACTACGAGCAGTACTTC
.	TRBV14	TRBJ2-1	.	CASSLDNEQFF	TGTGCCAGCAGCCTTGATAATGAGCAGTTCTTC
.	TRBV6-1	TRBJ2-7	.	CASSTPGSKGGEQYF	TGTGCCAGCAGTACTCCCGGGTCCAAGGGTGGCGAGCAGTACTTC
TRBD1	TRBV30	TRBJ1-3	few	CAWSGTGGYGNTIYF	TGTGCCTGGAGCGGGACAGGGGGGTATGGAAACACCATATATTTT
.	TRBV4-2	TRBJ2-7	.	CASSQRLGAPGFYEQYF	TGTGCCAGCAGCCAAAGGTTGGGCGCCCCTGGTTTTTACGAGCAGTACTTC
.	TRBV30	TRBJ1-6	.	CAWSRTGPMGSPLHF	TGTGCCTGGAGTCGCACAGGGCCAATGGGTTCACCCCTCCACTTT
TRBD1	TRBV11-3	TRBJ2-4	.	CASSPGGRDIQYF	TGTGCCAGCAGCCCAGGGGGCAGGGACATTCAGTACTTC
.	TRBV7-8	TRBJ1-2	.	CASSLEGLVTSYGYTF	TGTGCCAGCAGCTTAGAGGGTTTAGTTACCAGCTATGGCTACACCTTC
TRBD2	TRBV28	TRBJ2-5	.	CATLAGRETQYF	TGTGCCACCTTAGCGGGACGGGAGACCCAGTACTTC
TRBD1	TRBV14	TRBJ2-7	.	CASSPGTGGEQYF	TGTGCCAGCAGCCCCGGGACAGGGGGCGAGCAGTACTTC
.	TRBV15	TRBJ1-1	.	CATSRVERGTGEAFF	TGTGCCACCAGCAGAGTGGAGAGGGGAACAGGTGAAGCTTTCTTT
.	TRBV21-1	TRBJ2-1	.	CASSKGAAGTYNEQFF	TGTGCCAGCAGCAAAGGTGCGGCAGGAACATACAATGAGCAGTTCTTC
.	TRBV5-1	TRBJ2-7	.	CASSPGWYEQYF	TGCGCCAGCAGCCCCGGCTGGTACGAGCAGTACTTC
.	TRBV6-5	TRBJ2-5	.	CASSYNPETQYF	TGTGCCAGCAGTTATAACCCAGAGACCCAGTACTTC
.	TRBV19	TRBJ2-2	once	CASSVLIGTGELFF	TGTGCCAGTAGTGTACTTATCGGAACCGGGGAGCTGTTTTTT
TRBD2	TRBV9	TRBJ2-1	.	CASSAGTSGSGAELEQFF	TGTGCCAGCAGCGCCGGGACTAGCGGGAGTGGGGCCGAGTTAGAGCAGTTCTTC
TRBD1	TRBV4-2	TRBJ1-2	.	CASSLGQGAGGYTF	TGTGCCAGCAGCCTGGGACAGGGGGCAGGCGGCTACACCTTC
.	TRBV7-3	TRBJ2-5	.	CASSLLGAVQETQYF	TGTGCCAGCAGCCTTCTCGGGGCTGTCCAAGAGACCCAGTACTTC
TRBD1	TRBV7-6	TRBJ1-4	once	CASSPTGFATNEKLFF	TGTGCCAGCAGCCCGACAGGGTTCGCAACTAATGAAAAACTGTTTTTT
.	TRBV5-1	TRBJ1-1	.	CASSVGTLNTEAFF	TGCGCCAGCAGCGTTGGGACACTCAACACTGAAGCTTTCTTT
.	TRBV11-3	TRBJ2-1	once	CASSLGMITYNEQFF	TGTGCCAGCAGCTTAGGCATGATAACCTACAATGAGCAGTTCTTC
TRBD1	TRBV27	TRBJ1-2	.	CASTTGSNGYTF	TGTGCCAGCACGACAGGGAGTAATGGCTACACCTTC
TRBD1	TRBV5-4	TRBJ2-5	.	CASSGQGFYETQYF	TGTGCCAGCAGTGGACAGGGGTTCTACGAGACCCAGTACTTC
.	TRBV11-3	TRBJ2-7	once	CASSLWASYEQYF	TGTGCCAGCAGCTTATGGGCTTCCTACGAGCAGTACTTC
.	TRBV6-6	TRBJ1-4	.	CASSPASGGEKLFF	TGTGCCAGCAGTCCCGCTTCGGGTGGTGAAAAACTGTTTTTT
.	TRBV27	TRBJ2-7	.	CASSLFPSSSYHEQYF	TGTGCCAGCAGTTTATTCCCTAGCTCGTCTTACCACGAGCAGTACTTC
TRBD1	TRBV30	TRBJ2-2	once	CASRGRGSTGELFF	TGTGCCTCCCGTGGCAGGGGGTCCACCGGGGAGCTGTTTTTT
TRBD1	TRBV7-2	TRBJ1-2	.	CASSLASGQGAYGYTF	TGTGCCAGCAGCTTAGCCTCGGGACAGGGGGCCTATGGCTACACCTTC
TRBD2	TRBV7-2	TRBJ2-1	.	CASSLGSGSNNEQFF	TGTGCCAGCAGCTTAGGTAGCGGGAGCAACAATGAGCAGTTCTTC
.	TRBV5-1	TRBJ2-2	few	CASSLSGTGELFF	TGCGCCAGCAGCTTGAGCGGAACCGGGGAGCTGTTTTTT
.	TRBV5-6	TRBJ1-5	.	CASSLGSRDWNQPQHF	TGTGCCAGCAGCTTGGGGTCCAGGGATTGGAATCAGCCCCAGCATTTT
.	TRBV7-9	TRBJ2-7	.	CASSRPGGSFSYEQYF	TGTGCCAGCAGCAGACCCGGGGGCAGCTTTAGCTACGAGCAGTACTTC
.	TRBV30	TRBJ2-2	.	CAWSIREMGTGELFF	TGTGCCTGGAGTATACGGGAGATGGGCACCGGGGAGCTGTTTTTT
TRBD1	TRBV4-1	TRBJ1-4	.	CASSPRGSAEKLFF	TGCGCCAGCAGCCCCAGGGGGTCCGCTGAAAAACTGTTTTTT
.	TRBV11-3	TRBJ2-7	.	CASSLVGGGMNEQYF	TGTGCCAGCAGCTTAGTGGGGGGCGGAATGAACGAGCAGTACTTC
.	TRBV6-6	TRBJ2-7	.	CASAAARYPSYEQYF	TGTGCCAGCGCGGCGGCAAGATACCCCTCCTACGAGCAGTACTTC